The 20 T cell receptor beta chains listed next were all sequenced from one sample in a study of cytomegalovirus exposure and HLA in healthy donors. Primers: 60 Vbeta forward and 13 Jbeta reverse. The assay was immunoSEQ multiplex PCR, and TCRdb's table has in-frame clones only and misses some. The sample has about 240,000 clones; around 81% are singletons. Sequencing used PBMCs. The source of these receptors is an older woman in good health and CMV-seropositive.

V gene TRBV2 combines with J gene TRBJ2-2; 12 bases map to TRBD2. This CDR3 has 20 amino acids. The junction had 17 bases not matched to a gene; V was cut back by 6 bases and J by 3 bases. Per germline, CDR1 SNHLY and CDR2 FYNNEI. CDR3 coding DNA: TGTGCCAGCAGGTTCCCCGGGACTAGCGGGTCACATCGGGACACCGGGGAGCTGTTTTTT. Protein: CASRFPGTSGSHRDTGELFF.

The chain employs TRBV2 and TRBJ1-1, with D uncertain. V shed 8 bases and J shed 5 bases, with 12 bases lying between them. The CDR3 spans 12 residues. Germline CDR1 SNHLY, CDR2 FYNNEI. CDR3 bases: TGTGCCAGCCGTCCCCCGAGGACTGAAGCTTTCTTT. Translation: CASRPPRTEAFF.

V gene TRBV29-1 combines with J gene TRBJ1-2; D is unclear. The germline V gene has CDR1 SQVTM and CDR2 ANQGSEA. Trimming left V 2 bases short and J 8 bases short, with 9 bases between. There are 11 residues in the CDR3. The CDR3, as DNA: TGCAGCGTTGAAACAGCAGCAGGCTACACCTTC. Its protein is CSVETAAGYTF.

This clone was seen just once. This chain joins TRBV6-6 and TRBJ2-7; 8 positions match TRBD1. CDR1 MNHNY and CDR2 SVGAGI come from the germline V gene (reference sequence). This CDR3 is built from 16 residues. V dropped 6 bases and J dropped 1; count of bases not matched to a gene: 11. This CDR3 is CASRPADRGRSYEQYF. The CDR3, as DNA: TGTGCCAGCAGACCCGCCGACAGGGGAAGATCCTACGAGCAGTACTTC.

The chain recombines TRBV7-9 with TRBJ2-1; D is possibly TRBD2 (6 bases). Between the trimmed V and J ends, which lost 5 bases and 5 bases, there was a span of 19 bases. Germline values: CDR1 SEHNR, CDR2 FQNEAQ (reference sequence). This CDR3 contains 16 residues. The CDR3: CASSPQDYLRDNEQFF. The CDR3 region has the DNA TGTGCCAGCAGCCCCCAGGACTATCTGAGGGACAATGAGCAGTTCTTC.

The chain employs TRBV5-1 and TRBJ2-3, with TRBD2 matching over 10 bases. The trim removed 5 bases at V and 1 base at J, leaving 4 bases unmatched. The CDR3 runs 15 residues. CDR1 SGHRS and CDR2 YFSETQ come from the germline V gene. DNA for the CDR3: TGCGCCAGCAGGCCCGGGACTAGCGGCACAGATACGCAGTATTTT. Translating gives CASRPGTSGTDTQYF. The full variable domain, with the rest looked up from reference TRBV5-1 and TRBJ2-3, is KAGVTQTPRYLIKTRGQQVTLSCSPISGHRSVSWYQQTPGQGLQFLFEYFSETQRNKGNFPGRFSGRQFSNSRSEMNVSTLELGDSALYLCASRPGTSGTDTQYFGPGTRLTVL.

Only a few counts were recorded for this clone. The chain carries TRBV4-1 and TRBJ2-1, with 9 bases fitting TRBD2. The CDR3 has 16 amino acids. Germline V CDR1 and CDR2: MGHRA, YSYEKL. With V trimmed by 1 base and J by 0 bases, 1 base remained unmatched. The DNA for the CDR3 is TGCGCCAGCAGCCAAGTTAGCGGGAGCTCCTACAATGAGCAGTTCTTC. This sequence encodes CASSQVSGSSYNEQFF.

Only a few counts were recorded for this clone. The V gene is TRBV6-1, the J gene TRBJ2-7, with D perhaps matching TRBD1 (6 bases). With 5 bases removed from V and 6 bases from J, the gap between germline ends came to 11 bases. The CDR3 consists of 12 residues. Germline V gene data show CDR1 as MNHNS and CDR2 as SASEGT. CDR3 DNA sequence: TGTGCCAGCAGTCCCCAGGGGCCCGAGCAGTACTTC. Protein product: CASSPQGPEQYF.

The chain's CDR3 is CASSPTEEQFF. For the CDR3, the DNA is TGTGCCAGCTCACCAACTGAAGAGCAGTTCTTC. The chain employs TRBV18 and TRBJ2-1; D uncertain. The length of the CDR3 is 11 residues. Germline assignment: CDR1 KGHSH and CDR2 LQKENI. V gave up 2 bases and J gave up 10 bases, with 6 bases separating them.

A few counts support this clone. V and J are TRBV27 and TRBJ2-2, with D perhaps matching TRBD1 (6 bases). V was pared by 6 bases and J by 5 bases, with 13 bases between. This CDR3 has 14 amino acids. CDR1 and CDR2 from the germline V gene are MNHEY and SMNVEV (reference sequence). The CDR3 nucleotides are TGTGCCAGCAGGCCCTCTACAGGGACCGGGGAGCTGTTTTTT. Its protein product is CASRPSTGTGELFF.

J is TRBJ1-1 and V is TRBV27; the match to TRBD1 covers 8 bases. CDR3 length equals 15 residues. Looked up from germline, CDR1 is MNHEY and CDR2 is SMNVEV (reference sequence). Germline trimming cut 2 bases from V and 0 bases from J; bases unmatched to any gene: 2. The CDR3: CASSLRGQVNTEAFF. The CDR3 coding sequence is TGTGCCAGCAGTTTACGGGGACAGGTGAACACTGAAGCTTTCTTT.

The DNA for the CDR3 is TGTGCCAGCAGCTTTGGGACAGGGGATCTCTACGAGCAGTACTTC. It encodes CASSFGTGDLYEQYF. The genes are TRBV13 and TRBJ2-7; TRBD1 aligns across 10 bases. This CDR3 contains 15 residues. V trimming: 3 bases; J trimming: 3 bases; junction bases outside the gene matches: 5. CDR1 PRHDT and CDR2 FYEKMQ come from the germline V gene (reference sequence).

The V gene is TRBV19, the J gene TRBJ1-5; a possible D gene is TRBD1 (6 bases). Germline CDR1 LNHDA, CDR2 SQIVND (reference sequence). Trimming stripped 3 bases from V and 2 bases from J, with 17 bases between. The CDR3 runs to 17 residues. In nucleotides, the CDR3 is TGTGCCAGTAGTATGAGGAAGCGGGGGCCGGGCAATCAGCCCCAGCATTTT. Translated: CASSMRKRGPGNQPQHF.

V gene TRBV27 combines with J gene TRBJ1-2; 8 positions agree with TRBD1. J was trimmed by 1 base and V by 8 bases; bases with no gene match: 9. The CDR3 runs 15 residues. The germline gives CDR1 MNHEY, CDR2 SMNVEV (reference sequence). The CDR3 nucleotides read TGTGCCAGCTCCCCAAACAGGGGGTATAACTATGGCTACACCTTC. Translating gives CASSPNRGYNYGYTF.

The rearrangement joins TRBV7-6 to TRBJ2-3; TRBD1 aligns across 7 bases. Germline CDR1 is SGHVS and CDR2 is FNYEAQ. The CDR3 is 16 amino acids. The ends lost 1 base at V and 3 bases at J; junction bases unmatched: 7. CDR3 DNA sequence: TGTGCCAGCAGCTTAGAACAGGGGATGGGGACAGATACGCAGTATTTT. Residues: CASSLEQGMGTDTQYF.

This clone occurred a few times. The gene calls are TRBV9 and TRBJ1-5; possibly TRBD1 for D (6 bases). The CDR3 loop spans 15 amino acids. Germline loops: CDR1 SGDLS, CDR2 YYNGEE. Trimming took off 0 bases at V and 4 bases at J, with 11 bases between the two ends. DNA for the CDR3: TGTGCCAGCAGCGTAGAGGGCAGGGGTAATCAGCCCCAGCATTTT. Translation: CASSVEGRGNQPQHF.

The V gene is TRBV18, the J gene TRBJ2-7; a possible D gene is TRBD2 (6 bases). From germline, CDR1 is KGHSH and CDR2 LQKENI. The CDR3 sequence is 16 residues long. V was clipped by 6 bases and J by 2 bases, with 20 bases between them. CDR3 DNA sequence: TGTGCCAGCTCTCCGCTTGGTGGGGGGATGCCCTACGAGCAGTACTTC. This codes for CASSPLGGGMPYEQYF.

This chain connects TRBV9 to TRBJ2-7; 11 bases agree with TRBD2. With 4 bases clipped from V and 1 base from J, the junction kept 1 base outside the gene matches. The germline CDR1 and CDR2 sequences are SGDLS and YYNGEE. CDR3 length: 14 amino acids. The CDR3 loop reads CASSPSGGSYEQYF. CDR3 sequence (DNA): TGTGCCAGCAGCCCTAGCGGGGGGTCCTACGAGCAGTACTTC.

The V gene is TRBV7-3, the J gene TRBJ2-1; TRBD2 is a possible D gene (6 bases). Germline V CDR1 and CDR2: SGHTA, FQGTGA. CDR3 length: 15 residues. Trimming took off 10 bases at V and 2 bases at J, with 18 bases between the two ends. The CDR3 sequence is CATGRGSGPYNEQFF. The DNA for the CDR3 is TGTGCCACCGGACGGGGTAGCGGACCCTACAATGAGCAGTTCTTC.

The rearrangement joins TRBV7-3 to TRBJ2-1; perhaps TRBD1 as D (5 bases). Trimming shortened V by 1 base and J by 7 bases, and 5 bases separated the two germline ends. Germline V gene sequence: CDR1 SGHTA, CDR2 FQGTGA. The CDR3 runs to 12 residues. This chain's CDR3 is CASSLKGNEQFF. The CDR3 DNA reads TGTGCCAGCAGCTTAAAGGGGAATGAGCAGTTCTTC. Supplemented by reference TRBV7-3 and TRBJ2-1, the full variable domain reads GAGVSQTPSNKVTEKGKYVELRCDPISGHTALYWYRQSLGQGPEFLIYFQGTGAADDSGLPNDRFFAVRPEGSVSTLKIQRTERGDSAVYLCASSLKGNEQFFGPGTRLTVL.